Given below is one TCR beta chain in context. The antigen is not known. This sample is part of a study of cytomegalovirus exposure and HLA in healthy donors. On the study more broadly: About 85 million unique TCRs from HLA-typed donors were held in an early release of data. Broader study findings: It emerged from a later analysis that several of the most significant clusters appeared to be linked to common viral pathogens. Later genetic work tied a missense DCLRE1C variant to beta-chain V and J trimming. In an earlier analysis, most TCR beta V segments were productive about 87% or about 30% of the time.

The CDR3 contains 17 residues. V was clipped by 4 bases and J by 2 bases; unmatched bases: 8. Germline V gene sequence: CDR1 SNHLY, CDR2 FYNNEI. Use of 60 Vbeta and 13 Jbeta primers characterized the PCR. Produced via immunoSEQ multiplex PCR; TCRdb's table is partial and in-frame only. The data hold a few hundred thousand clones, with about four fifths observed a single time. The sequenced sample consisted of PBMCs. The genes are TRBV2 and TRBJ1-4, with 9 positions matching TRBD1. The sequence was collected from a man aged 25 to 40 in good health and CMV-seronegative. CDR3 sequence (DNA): TGTGCCAGCAGTGGGGGGACAGGGATTTTGACTAATGAAAAACTGTTTTTT. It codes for CASSGGTGILTNEKLFF.